This T cell receptor (beta chain) emerged from a study of blood T cells in healthy people across ages (dated by TCRdb to the mid-2010s). At the level of the whole study: In model experiments, template switching captured roughly one uniquely barcoded TCR beta cDNA molecule for every two T cells. Donors were grouped into four age groups: young (average approximately 15 years), middle-aged (roughly 37), aged (62) and long-lived (about 89). Donors of different ages were randomly distributed across sequencing lanes to avoid experimental bias. The study analyzed two additional independent replicas of 1 million unique cDNA reads from the same blood draw for two donors, one aged 18 to 30 and one aged 80 or older. To track age-related changes in TCR beta repertoire diversity, the study relied on deep sequencing normalized with unique cDNA molecular identifiers.

For CDR1 and CDR2, the germline V gene lists MNHEY and SVGAGI. The CDR3, cysteine through phenylalanine, is 13 amino acids long. The DNA shown is the 39-base CDR3, in frame from base 1. Trimming removed 10 bases from V and 6 bases from J, leaving 16 bases between the germline ends. Receptors were amplified or captured by 5' RACE. TCRdb shows the sequencer as Illumina HiSeq 2500. A second PCR of roughly 7 to 11 cycles was performed with a sample-barcoded 5' primer and a J-beta primer mix. A template-switch 5' adaptor carrying 12 random nucleotides introduced a unique molecular identifier onto each TCR beta cDNA molecule. At least 2.5 million CDR3-containing paired-end reads were obtained from each sample. First-strand cDNA was synthesized from all RNA with the Mint cDNA synthesis kit, primed by a TRBC-specific oligonucleotide. After uracil-DNA glycosylase treatment, a first 18-cycle PCR used universal primers M1SS and BC2_uni_R on all cDNA. The study's processing was this. Each sample was normalized by randomly selecting 1 million high-quality reads, each carrying a distinct molecular identifier. Reads sharing molecular identifiers were discarded rather than binned into consensus sequences. MiTCR, set to a Q25 quality threshold and the strictest error-elimination algorithm, was used for CDR3 identification, clonotype clustering and error correction. Lower-bound total TCR beta diversity was estimated with a nonparametric unseen species model using Euler transformation. The raw public data were reprocessed by TCRdb itself: fastp quality trimming at Q25, MiXCR clonotype calling, in-frame beta chains only. Here each entry gathers all rows of one CDR3 protein and keeps the most common genes and DNA. The V and J calls here are based on TCRdb, not the publication. This sample has about 650,000 distinct CDR3 sequences in its table, and around 52% of those were observed once. Around an eighth of the sample lies in the top ten.

Summary of the overall study and its limitations: There was a strong correlation between observed TCR beta diversity and the percentage of naive T cells measured by flow cytometry. Conclusive comparison of naive and antigen-experienced compartments was prevented by the profiling of bulk unsorted PBMCs. Donor CMV infection status was unknown, potentially confounding age-related changes in expanded clonotypes. Estimates of total diversity based on one million sequenced T cells were considered lower bounds and underestimates. The long-lived group showed more naive CD4+ T cells, fewer expanded clones and increased TCR diversity than the aged group, suggesting age selection. As age increased, observed TCR beta diversity per million T cells dropped in a roughly linear way, and a significant reduction was already evident by age roughly 36.

The donors were around 39 Caucasian individuals from Russia, aged roughly 6 to 100 years, who were systemically healthy. Each donor gave roughly 11 milliliters of peripheral blood, drawn into EDTA-treated Vacutainer tubes. Ficoll-Paque density-gradient centrifugation was used to isolate PBMCs, with at least 7 million obtained per sample. Total RNA was extracted from PBMCs with Trizol reagent, with at least 5 micrograms obtained per sample. The percentages of naive CD45RAhigh/CD27high T cells were determined by flow cytometry on a PBMC aliquot from every donor. Regarding this clonotype: Its target antigen remains unknown. With a much larger clone just one base away, this may be a read error.

The receptor was isolated from a woman of 80 years or more in good health. The V gene is TRBV6-5 and the J gene is TRBJ1-5; the D gene is perhaps TRBD1, from 5 matching bases. Source material: blood. The CDR3 reads CATNRRLGQPQHF. The nucleotide sequence is given as TGTGCCACAAACAGGAGGCTCGGTCAGCCCCAGCATTTT.